The 24 T cell receptor beta chains presented below share a single source sample, sequenced in a study of blood T cells in healthy people across ages. Through a sample-barcoded 5' primer and a J-beta primer mix, a second PCR was run for roughly 7 to 12 cycles. TCRdb passed the 5' RACE reads through MiXCR, listing each CDR3 protein once. The sample records some 760,000 distinct CDR3 sequences, 25% being singletons. The same sample was also studied in work on T cells of mothers and their children.

Sequenced sample: blood. The origin of the receptors is a boy younger than 18 in good health.

The chain couples TRBV6-2 or TRBV6-3 to TRBJ2-7; no reliable D call. CDR1 and CDR2 (germline): MNHEY, SVGEGT. This CDR3 region has 13 residues. The CDR3 here is CATTSSFSYEQYF. The CDR3 DNA reads as TGTGCTACTACATCCTCGTTCTCCTACGAGCAGTACTTC.

The V and J genes are TRBV5-1 and TRBJ2-5, with D unclear. The V gene's germline CDR1 is SGHRS and CDR2 YFSETQ. This CDR3 contains 15 residues. Deletions cut 0 bases from V and 2 bases from J, with 11 bases between. CDR3 protein: CASSLVRLDQETQYF. CDR3 bases: TGCGCCAGCAGCTTGGTACGTCTAGATCAAGAGACCCAGTACTTC.

This clonotype has just a few counts. The chain has TRBV6-5 and TRBJ1-2; 10 bases fit TRBD1. This CDR3 comprises 13 residues. J was trimmed by 7 bases and V by 6 bases; bases with no gene match: 5. Germline CDR1 reads MNHEY; CDR2 reads SVGAGI. CDR3 sequence: CASRRQGASGYTF. The CDR3 DNA reads TGTGCCAGCAGGCGACAGGGGGCAAGTGGCTACACCTTC.

This clonotype was seen a few times. The V gene is TRBV4-1, the J gene TRBJ2-1; 14 bases map to TRBD2. Losses at the gene ends were 4 bases for V and 1 base for J; bases not matched to a gene: 9. Germline V gene sequence: CDR1 MGHRA, CDR2 YSYEKL. The CDR3 has 19 residues. CDR3 sequence reads: CASSPTGLAGGRSYNEQFF. CDR3 in DNA: TGCGCCAGCAGCCCTACCGGACTAGCGGGAGGCCGGTCCTACAATGAGCAGTTCTTC.

The rearrangement uses TRBV7-2 and TRBJ2-3; 7 bases agree with TRBD2. V gave up 4 bases and J gave up 2 bases; unmatched junction bases: 15. CDR1 SGHTA and CDR2 FQGNSA come from the germline V gene. There are 18 residues in the CDR3. Here the CDR3 reads CASSSERLAEIDTDTQYF. DNA for the CDR3: TGTGCCAGCAGCTCCGAAAGGCTAGCGGAGATTGACACAGATACGCAGTATTTT.

The rearrangement uses TRBV20-1 and TRBJ2-7, with 7 positions matching TRBD1. This CDR3 has 16 residues. Unmatched junction bases numbered 15, after V lost 1 base and J lost 6 bases. Germline V gives CDR1 DFQATT, CDR2 SNEGSKA (reference sequence). Here the CDR3 DNA reads TGCAGTGCTAGAGTTTGGGGAAATGACAGGGTGGCCGAGCAGTACTTC. The encoded protein is CSARVWGNDRVAEQYF.

CDR3 coding DNA: TGCGCCAGCAGCCAAGGTTACGGGAGCCAGGCGGGAGATACGCAGTATTTT. This translates into CASSQGYGSQAGDTQYF. The J gene is TRBJ2-3, the V gene TRBV4-3; a weak D match, TRBD2 (6 bases). The CDR3 is 17 residues long. Germline CDR1 is LGHNA and CDR2 is YSLEER. The V end lost 1 base, the J end lost 5 bases, and 19 bases lay between the germline ends.

The chain employs TRBV29-1 and TRBJ2-7; 7 positions match TRBD2. The germline V gene has CDR1 SQVTM and CDR2 ANQGSEA. V was clipped by 4 bases and J by 2 bases; unmatched bases: 14. The CDR3 totals 16 residues. CDR3 amino acids: CSVAISSRGGTYEQYF. CDR3 coding DNA: TGCAGCGTTGCCATTTCTAGTAGGGGAGGGACCTACGAGCAGTACTTC.

The chain employs TRBV29-1 and TRBJ1-2; D might be TRBD1 (5 bases). CDR1 and CDR2 from the germline V gene are SQVTM and ANQGSEA. The CDR3 is made up of 12 amino acids. V was cut by 0 bases and J by 3 bases, with 5 bases left in between. CDR3 nucleotides: TGCAGCGTTGAAGAGGGGGACTATGGCTACACCTTC. It encodes CSVEEGDYGYTF.

The chain has TRBV11-2 and TRBJ2-5, with a possible D match to TRBD1 (9 bases). The DNA end is more similar to TRBJ2-7, so the J call may be wrong. This CDR3 has 15 residues. CDR1 SGHAT and CDR2 FQNNGV come from the germline V gene. DNA of the CDR3: TGTGCCAGCAGCTCGGGGGGGGACAGGGCCTACGAGCAGTACTTC. This codes for CASSSGGDRAYEQYF.

The genes are TRBV5-1 and TRBJ2-5, with D uncertain. The J call is in doubt because the DNA end fits TRBJ2-7 better. Germline V gene sequence: CDR1 SGHRS, CDR2 YFSETQ. This CDR3 is 14 amino acids long. CDR3 in amino acids: CASSPGPVAYEQYF. The CDR3 bases are TGCGCCAGCAGCCCCGGTCCTGTTGCCTACGAGCAGTACTTC.

The V gene is TRBV6-6, the J gene TRBJ2-7; maybe TRBD1 (6 bases). Germline CDR1 reads MNHNY; CDR2 reads SVGAGI (reference sequence). This CDR3 comprises 14 residues. Trimming removed 6 bases at V and 2 bases at J, with 14 bases between. In nucleotides, the CDR3 is TGTGCCAGCAGCCCCGGACAGTTCCCCTACGAGCAGTACTTC. It codes for CASSPGQFPYEQYF.

The sample holds a few counts of this clonotype. The chain combines TRBV5-6 with TRBJ2-3, with D perhaps TRBD1 (5 bases). The CDR3 consists of 17 residues. Trimming shortened V by 2 bases and J by 3 bases, and 19 bases separated the two germline ends. CDR1 is SGHDT, CDR2 YYEEEE, per germline. CDR3 sequence: CASSLLLGQGRTDTQYF. In DNA, the CDR3 is TGTGCCAGCAGCTTATTGCTTGGGCAGGGTCGGACAGATACGCAGTATTTT.

The chain employs TRBV5-1 and TRBJ2-7, with 14 bases aligning to TRBD2. The CDR3 is made up of 16 amino acids. J gave up 4 bases and V 0 bases, and 3 bases lay outside the gene matches. Germline V gives CDR1 SGHRS, CDR2 YFSETQ. In DNA, the CDR3 is TGCGCCAGCAGCTTGGAGGGACTAGCGGGAGATTACGAGCAGTACTTC. It encodes CASSLEGLAGDYEQYF.

The V gene is TRBV29-1, the J gene TRBJ2-1; a weak D match, TRBD2 (5 bases). The CDR3 loop spans 12 amino acids. V shed 2 bases and J shed 8 bases, with 10 bases lying between them. The germline CDR1 and CDR2 sequences are SQVTM and ANQGSEA. Written as DNA, the CDR3 is TGCAGCGTTGAACCGGGGAGAGATGAGCAGTTCTTC. It translates to CSVEPGRDEQFF.

This clonotype was detected a few times. The V and J genes are TRBV29-1 and TRBJ2-2, with 9 nucleotides matching TRBD2. Losses at the gene ends were 3 bases for V and 3 bases for J; bases not matched to a gene: 2. CDR3 size: 14 residues. Germline loops: CDR1 SQVTM, CDR2 ANQGSEA. The CDR3 bases are TGCAGCGTTGACCTAGCGGGATACACCGGGGAGCTGTTTTTT. This codes for CSVDLAGYTGELFF.

The chain is built from TRBV10-3 and TRBJ2-7; 9 nucleotides agree with TRBD1. Trimming at V came to 10 bases and at J to 3 bases, leaving 7 bases not matched to a gene. This CDR3 contains 13 residues. Germline CDR1 is ENHRY and CDR2 is SYGVKD. The CDR3 coding sequence is TGTGCCACTCAAGACAGGGGGGACTACGAGCAGTACTTC. Protein sequence: CATQDRGDYEQYF.

The chain is built from TRBV6-6 and TRBJ1-2, with 11 bases fitting TRBD1. Germline CDR1 MNHNY, CDR2 SVGAGI (reference sequence). This CDR3 comprises 16 residues. J lost 6 bases, V lost 2 bases, and 8 bases had no gene match. The CDR3 DNA follows: TGTGCCAGCAGTTACCCACCGGGACAGGGGGAAAATGGCTACACCTTC. Translation: CASSYPPGQGENGYTF.

This chain joins TRBV6-5 and TRBJ1-1; no clear D gene. The V gene lost 2 bases and the J gene lost 5 bases, with 9 bases spanning the gap. Germline loops: CDR1 MNHEY, CDR2 SVGAGI. This CDR3 is built from 13 residues. CDR3 sequence: CASSYIEGTEAFF. For the CDR3, the DNA is TGTGCCAGCAGTTACATAGAAGGGACTGAAGCTTTCTTT.

In its sample, this clonotype was seen a few times. V usage is TRBV7-2 and J usage is TRBJ2-5, with D maybe TRBD1 (6 bases). The CDR3 length is 15 residues. With 1 base removed from V and 2 bases from J, the gap between germline ends came to 11 bases. CDR1 and CDR2 from the germline V gene are SGHTA and FQGNSA. The CDR3 region has the DNA TGTACCAGCAGCTTAGACACAGGGAGACAAGAGACCCAGTACTTC. Amino acid sequence: CTSSLDTGRQETQYF.

The genes are TRBV10-3 and TRBJ1-2; 9 bases line up with TRBD1. V shed 0 bases and J 4 bases; nucleotides not matched to a gene: 6. The CDR3 sequence is 16 residues long. Germline CDR1 ENHRY, CDR2 SYGVKD. This chain's CDR3 is CAISESIRDRAYGYTF. The DNA of the CDR3 is TGTGCCATCAGTGAGTCGATTAGGGACAGGGCCTATGGCTACACCTTC.

This clonotype was seen a handful of times. The chain links TRBV29-1 to TRBJ2-5; D assignment may be TRBD1 or TRBD2 (5 bases each). The CDR3 loop spans 14 amino acids. Trimming left V 4 bases short and J 2 bases short, with 14 bases between. The V gene's germline CDR1 is SQVTM and CDR2 ANQGSEA. CDR3 loop: CSVVARGGQETQYF. CDR3 bases: TGCAGCGTTGTGGCTCGTGGGGGACAAGAGACCCAGTACTTC.

V gene TRBV28 combines with J gene TRBJ2-5; possible D gene TRBD1, 6 bases. V gave up 1 base and J gave up 4 bases, with 16 bases separating them. Germline V gives CDR1 MDHEN, CDR2 SYDVKM. The CDR3 covers 16 residues. The CDR3 bases are TGTGCCAGCAGTTTATCATCGTCCAGGGGTGGAGAGACCCAGTACTTC. This translates into CASSLSSSRGGETQYF. Filled out from reference TRBV28 and TRBJ2-5, the complete variable domain reads DVKVTQSSRYLVKRTGEKVFLECVQDMDHENMFWYRQDPGLGLRLIYFSYDVKMKEKGDIPEGYSVSREKKERFSLILESASTNQTSMYLCASSLSSSRGGETQYFGPGTRLLVL.

This sequence joins TRBV4-3 and TRBJ2-7, with D maybe TRBD2 (6 bases). The CDR3 consists of 14 residues. Germline V lookup: CDR1 LGHNA, CDR2 YSLEER. Deletions cut 1 base from V and 4 bases from J, with 11 bases between. For the CDR3, the DNA is TGCGCCAGCAGCCAAGGGGGGGTCGGATACGAGCAGTACTTC. It is translated as CASSQGGVGYEQYF.